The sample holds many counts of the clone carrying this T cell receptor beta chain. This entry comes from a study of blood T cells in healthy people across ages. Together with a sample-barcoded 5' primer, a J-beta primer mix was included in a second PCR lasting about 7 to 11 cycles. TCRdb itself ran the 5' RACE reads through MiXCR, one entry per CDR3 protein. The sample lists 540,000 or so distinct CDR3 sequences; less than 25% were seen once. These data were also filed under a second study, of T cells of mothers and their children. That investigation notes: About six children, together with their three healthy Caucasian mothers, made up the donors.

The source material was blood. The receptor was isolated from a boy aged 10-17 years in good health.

As DNA, the CDR3 is TGCAGTGCTAGAGATCCGGGGACTAGCGGGGGAATGGGAGAGACCCAGTACTTC. It codes for CSARDPGTSGGMGETQYF. The gene calls are TRBV20-1 and TRBJ2-5; TRBD2 agrees at 14 bases. J was trimmed by 4 bases and V by 0 bases; bases with no gene match: 10. The CDR3 is made up of 18 amino acids. Looked up from germline, CDR1 is DFQATT and CDR2 is SNEGSKA (reference sequence).